The rows below give T cell receptor beta chains drawn from one sample of a study of sequential checkpoint blockade in melanoma. Sequenced by immunoSEQ multiplex PCR; TCRdb stores in-frame clones only, minus some. The data show over 4,000 clones, approximately 80% seen once. This material consisted of CD8+ T cells sorted from blood (inferred from file names), taken from a patient given nivolumab and ipilimumab in sequence. The receptors were gathered from a human donor with melanoma. Both conserved end residues are part of each CDR3. A D gene is named only where the DNA matches it firmly. Clone size is given for some rows only: seen once, a few or many times, or a class if the clone is expanded.

clone size	V gene	D gene	J gene	CDR3 protein	CDR3 DNA
-	TRBV2	-	TRBJ1-6	CAYTGQGSYSPLRF	TGTGCCTACACCGGGCAGGGTTCATATTCACCCCTCCGCTTT
-	TRBV28	-	TRBJ2-7	CASRGMDSFSTYEQYF	TGTGCCAGCAGGGGTATGGACAGTTTCTCGACCTACGAGCAGTACTTC
once	TRBV28	TRBD1	TRBJ2-1	CASDPTGTDYNEQFF	TGTGCCAGCGATCCTACCGGGACAGACTACAATGAGCAGTTCTTC
-	TRBV6-5	TRBD2	TRBJ2-5	CASSYYSGGAQETQYF	TGTGCCAGCAGTTACTATAGCGGGGGGGCCCAAGAGACCCAGTACTTC
-	TRBV2	-	TRBJ1-4	CASSEEGLFEKLFF	TGTGCCAGCAGTGAGGAGGGTCTTTTTGAAAAACTGTTTTTT
-	TRBV19	-	TRBJ2-3	CASSQNPWEVSPTDTQYF	TGTGCCAGTAGCCAAAATCCCTGGGAGGTCTCCCCCACAGATACGCAGTATTTT
-	TRBV27	-	TRBJ2-7	CASSLTGHYSSYEQYF	TGTGCCAGCAGTTTAACGGGACACTATAGCTCCTACGAGCAGTACTTC
-	TRBV4-3	-	TRBJ2-4	CASSQGLAKNIQYF	TGCGCCAGCAGCCAAGGACTAGCCAAAAACATTCAGTACTTC
-	TRBV9	TRBD2	TRBJ2-7	CASNPSGNPYEQYF	TGTGCCAGCAATCCTAGCGGGAACCCCTACGAGCAGTACTTC
once	TRBV7-3	-	TRBJ1-2	CASSNLIRDYGYTF	TGTGCCAGCAGCAACCTAATCCGAGACTATGGCTACACCTTC
large	TRBV6-4	-	TRBJ1-6	CASSDYTAYNSPLHF	TGTGCCAGCAGTGATTATACAGCCTATAATTCACCCCTCCACTTT
-	TRBV4-3	-	TRBJ2-1	CASSQSDSGWHNEQFF	TGCGCCAGCAGCCAATCTGACAGTGGATGGCACAATGAGCAGTTCTTC
-	TRBV28	TRBD2	TRBJ2-7	CASSLYLAASYEQYF	TGTGCCAGCAGTTTATACCTAGCGGCTTCCTACGAGCAGTACTTC
-	TRBV27	TRBD1	TRBJ1-6	CASSLAGTGVSPLHF	TGTGCCAGCAGTTTAGCCGGGACAGGGGTGTCACCCCTCCACTTT